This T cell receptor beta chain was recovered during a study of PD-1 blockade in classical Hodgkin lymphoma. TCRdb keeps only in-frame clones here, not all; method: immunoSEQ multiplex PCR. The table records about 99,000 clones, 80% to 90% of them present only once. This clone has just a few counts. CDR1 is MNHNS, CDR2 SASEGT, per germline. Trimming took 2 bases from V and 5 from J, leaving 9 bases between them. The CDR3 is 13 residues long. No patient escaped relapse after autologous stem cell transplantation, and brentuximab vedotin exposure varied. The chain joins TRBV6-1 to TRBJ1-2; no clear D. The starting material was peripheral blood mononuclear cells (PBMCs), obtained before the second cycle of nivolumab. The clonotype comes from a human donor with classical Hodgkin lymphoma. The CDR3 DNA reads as TGTGCCAGCAGTGAACGGGAGGAATATGGCTACACCTTC. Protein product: CASSEREEYGYTF.